Presented here are 8 T cell receptor beta chains from one specimen sequenced in a study of blood T cell repertoires in COVID-19. Repertoires were generated with immunoSEQ multiplex PCR, while TCRdb's copy carries only in-frame clones and drops some. The data hold under 300,000 clones, with 80% to 90% observed a single time. Sequenced sample: PBMCs or T cells enriched from blood (not recorded which). The receptor set was obtained from a woman in her forties or fifties who had recovered from COVID-19.

The rearrangement links TRBV5-6 to TRBJ2-7, with D hard to call. This CDR3 region has 13 residues. Germline CDR1 reads SGHDT; CDR2 reads YYEEEE. The ends were cut back, 4 bases at V and 0 bases at J, with 8 bases in the middle. The CDR3 nucleotides read TGTGCCAGCAGCCCATCGAGCTCCTACGAGCAGTACTTC. Translated: CASSPSSSYEQYF.

The chain uses TRBV19 and TRBJ2-2; possible D gene TRBD1, 5 bases. CDR1 LNHDA and CDR2 SQIVND come from the germline V gene (reference sequence). CDR3 length equals 15 residues. V dropped 3 bases and J dropped 0 bases, with 8 bases sitting between them. CDR3 sequence (DNA): TGTGCCAGTAGTATGCCCAGGGCGAACACCGGGGAGCTGTTTTTT. Its translation: CASSMPRANTGELFF.

This rearrangement joins TRBV3-1 (or the pseudogene TRBV3-2) to TRBJ1-6, with D possibly being TRBD1 (6 bases). Germline CDR1 LGHDT, CDR2 YNNKEL (reference sequence). Trimming removed 5 bases from V and 2 bases from J, with 16 bases in between. CDR3 length equals 17 residues. CDR3 sequence: CASSWTDFGAYNSPLHF. DNA for the CDR3: TGTGCCAGCAGCTGGACAGACTTCGGGGCCTATAATTCACCCCTCCACTTT.

This clone appeared a single time. CDR3 sequence reads: CASSVVAGANTGELFF. The CDR3 nucleotides read TGTGCCAGCAGCGTAGTTGCAGGGGCTAACACCGGGGAGCTGTTTTTT. The chain carries TRBV9 and TRBJ2-2; the D gene is possibly TRBD1 (6 bases). The CDR3 has 16 residues. Between the trimmed V and J ends, which lost 0 bases and 2 bases, there was a span of 11 bases. Germline V gene lookup returns CDR1 SGDLS and CDR2 YYNGEE.

Note on this clone: Distinct nucleotide sequences in the sample also encode this CDR3. The chain links TRBV28 to TRBJ1-2; 9 bases map to TRBD1. CDR1 and CDR2 (germline): MDHEN, SYDVKM. J was trimmed by 4 bases and V by 3 bases; bases with no gene match: 0. The CDR3 has 13 residues. The CDR3 nucleotides are TGTGCCAGCAGTTTGGGACAGGGCTATGGCTACACCTTC. This sequence encodes CASSLGQGYGYTF.

The chain has TRBV7-8 and TRBJ1-4; 11 nucleotides agree with TRBD1. The CDR3 extends over 15 amino acids. From germline, CDR1 is SGHVS and CDR2 FQNEAQ. V dropped 5 bases and J dropped 7; count of bases not matched to a gene: 6. The CDR3 DNA is TGTGCCAGCAGCCCTGGACAGGGGGCATCTGAAAAACTGTTTTTT. It codes for CASSPGQGASEKLFF.

This clone came up once. The chain employs TRBV24-1 and TRBJ1-2, with TRBD1 identical over 11 bases. CDR1 is KGHDR and CDR2 is SFDVKD in the germline V gene. V shed 0 bases, J shed 5 bases, and the junction held 10 bases outside the gene matches. This CDR3 is 18 amino acids long. The CDR3 sequence is CATSDLGSGTGGSYGYTF. The CDR3 DNA follows: TGTGCCACCAGTGATTTGGGGTCCGGGACAGGGGGATCGTATGGCTACACCTTC.

Only one count was recorded for this clone. The V and J genes are TRBV29-1 and TRBJ2-5; 7 nucleotides line up with TRBD1. CDR3 length equals 14 residues. Germline loops: CDR1 SQVTM, CDR2 ANQGSEA. The V and J ends lost 5 bases and 5 bases, in that order; junction bases with no gene match: 11. Here the CDR3 DNA reads TGCAGCGTTCAATTTAACAGGGGTCGGGAGACCCAGTACTTC. It encodes CSVQFNRGRETQYF.